These T cell receptor beta chains were read from a single sample in a study of spatial heterogeneity in lung cancer. TCRdb re-analysed the 5' RACE reads in MiXCR, keeping a single row per CDR3 protein. The repertoire has about 38,000 distinct CDR3 sequences, 6.5% to 8.5% of them found once; the top ten carry approximately 30%. Sequenced material: PBMCs, taken at surgery. All receptors come from a male donor with early-stage non-small cell lung cancer. Both conserved end residues are part of each CDR3. D genes are given only for firm matches. Size is omitted from some rows. Given values are once, few, many or a class for expanded clones.

clone size: many
D gene: TRBD2
V gene: TRBV7-9
J gene: TRBJ2-1
CDR3 DNA: TGTGCCAGCAGCCCCCTCCAAGCGGGACCTTTAATAGTAGGCAATGAGCAGTTCTTC
CDR3 protein: CASSPLQAGPLIVGNEQFF

clone size: .
D gene: TRBD2
V gene: TRBV13
J gene: TRBJ2-1
CDR3 DNA: TGTGCCAGCAGCCCCGGACTAGCGGGAGGTTTGGCACAGTATGAGCAGTTCTTC
CDR3 protein: CASSPGLAGGLAQYEQFF

clone size: many
D gene: .
V gene: TRBV4-3
J gene: TRBJ2-2
CDR3 DNA: TGCGCCAGCAGCCAAGAACCCACGGCTTGGGAGCTGTTTTTT
CDR3 protein: CASSQEPTAWELFF

clone size: few
D gene: TRBD1
V gene: TRBV6-2/TRBV6-3
J gene: TRBJ1-1
CDR3 DNA: TGTGCCAGCAGGCTACAGGGGAGTACTGAAGCTTTCTTT
CDR3 protein: CASRLQGSTEAFF

clone size: few
D gene: .
V gene: TRBV29-1
J gene: TRBJ1-1
CDR3 DNA: TGCAGCGTTGGAGGCAGGGGAAACATGAACACTGAAGCTTTCTTT
CDR3 protein: CSVGGRGNMNTEAFF

clone size: many
D gene: .
V gene: TRBV11-3
J gene: TRBJ2-3
CDR3 DNA: TGTGCCAGCAGCAGAGCCGGGACCCAAATCACAGATACGCAGTATTTT
CDR3 protein: CASSRAGTQITDTQYF

clone size: .
D gene: .
V gene: TRBV3-1
J gene: TRBJ2-2
CDR3 DNA: TGTGCCAGCAGCCAAGCTCCGGGGAACGGGGAGCTGTTTTTT
CDR3 protein: CASSQAPGNGELFF

clone size: many
D gene: TRBD1
V gene: TRBV27
J gene: TRBJ1-2
CDR3 DNA: TGTGCCAGTGAACAGGGGGCTTACTATGGCTACACCTTC
CDR3 protein: CASEQGAYYGYTF

clone size: .
D gene: TRBD1
V gene: TRBV5-5
J gene: TRBJ2-3
CDR3 DNA: TGTGCCAGCAGCTTAGTGACAGGGATCACAGATACGCAGTATTTT
CDR3 protein: CASSLVTGITDTQYF

clone size: many
D gene: TRBD1
V gene: TRBV18
J gene: TRBJ2-7
CDR3 DNA: TGTGCCAGCTCCAAAACCGGGACAGAAAACTACGAGCAGTACTTC
CDR3 protein: CASSKTGTENYEQYF

clone size: many
D gene: TRBD2
V gene: TRBV7-9
J gene: TRBJ2-7
CDR3 DNA: TGTGCCAGCAGCTTAGCCGGGACTAGCGGGGGGACGTACGAGCAGTACTTC
CDR3 protein: CASSLAGTSGGTYEQYF

clone size: many
D gene: .
V gene: TRBV29-1
J gene: TRBJ2-2
CDR3 DNA: TGCAGCGCCCCGGGGCCCTTAAACACCGGGGAGCTGTTTTTT
CDR3 protein: CSAPGPLNTGELFF

clone size: many
D gene: TRBD2
V gene: TRBV25-1
J gene: TRBJ2-1
CDR3 DNA: TGTGCCAGCCGCCCGGGACTAGCGGGACGCCAGCAGTTCTTC
CDR3 protein: CASRPGLAGRQQFF

clone size: few
D gene: TRBD2
V gene: TRBV19
J gene: TRBJ2-1
CDR3 DNA: TGTGCCACTAAAGCGGGAGGGAAACACAATGAGCAGTTCTTC
CDR3 protein: CATKAGGKHNEQFF

clone size: .
D gene: .
V gene: TRBV30
J gene: TRBJ2-1
CDR3 DNA: TGTGCCTGGAGTGTAACAGGGTCTGACAATGAGCAGTTCTTC
CDR3 protein: CAWSVTGSDNEQFF

clone size: .
D gene: .
V gene: TRBV27
J gene: TRBJ2-3
CDR3 DNA: TGTGCCAGCAGTTTATCTAGCAGGGCGGCAGATACGCAGTATTTT
CDR3 protein: CASSLSSRAADTQYF

clone size: .
D gene: TRBD1
V gene: TRBV18
J gene: TRBJ2-7
CDR3 DNA: TGTGCCAGCTCACCAGAGGGACAGTTATACGAGCAGTACTTC
CDR3 protein: CASSPEGQLYEQYF

clone size: many
D gene: .
V gene: TRBV12-3/TRBV12-4
J gene: TRBJ1-1
CDR3 DNA: TGTGCCAGCAGTTTAAACCCAGGATCCACTGAAGCTTTCTTT
CDR3 protein: CASSLNPGSTEAFF

clone size: few
D gene: TRBD2
V gene: TRBV2
J gene: TRBJ2-1
CDR3 DNA: TGTGCCAGCAGTGAAGCTCTGGGCGGGGGCTACAATGAGCAGTTCTTC
CDR3 protein: CASSEALGGGYNEQFF

clone size: once
D gene: .
V gene: TRBV3-1
J gene: TRBJ1-2
CDR3 DNA: TGTGCCAGCAGCCAAGTGGGGAAGAACTATGGCTACACCTTC
CDR3 protein: CASSQVGKNYGYTF

clone size: few
D gene: .
V gene: TRBV11-2
J gene: TRBJ2-5
CDR3 DNA: TGTGCCAGCAGCGGCTTGAAATCAGGGGTTGGGACCCAGTACTTC
CDR3 protein: CASSGLKSGVGTQYF

clone size: .
D gene: TRBD1
V gene: TRBV20-1
J gene: TRBJ1-2
CDR3 DNA: TGCAGAGGTCGAAAAAGGAGGACAGGGAGGAATGGCTACACCTTC
CDR3 protein: CRGRKRRTGRNGYTF

clone size: many
D gene: TRBD2
V gene: TRBV29-1
J gene: TRBJ2-3
CDR3 DNA: TGCAGCGTTGAAACTCTAGCGGGGGGGCCGTATACGCAGTATTTT
CDR3 protein: CSVETLAGGPYTQYF

clone size: few
D gene: TRBD2
V gene: TRBV19
J gene: TRBJ2-3
CDR3 DNA: TGTGCCAGTAGTCCCGCCCGAGCGGGAGTTTGGAAAGATACGCAGTATTTT
CDR3 protein: CASSPARAGVWKDTQYF

clone size: .
D gene: TRBD1
V gene: TRBV20-1
J gene: TRBJ1-3
CDR3 DNA: TGCAGTGCTATGGACAGGGGGCGATTCTCTGGAAACACCATATATTTT
CDR3 protein: CSAMDRGRFSGNTIYF

clone size: many
D gene: .
V gene: TRBV2
J gene: TRBJ2-1
CDR3 DNA: TGTGCCAGCGCCCTCTACAATGAGCAGTTCTTC
CDR3 protein: CASALYNEQFF

clone size: few
D gene: .
V gene: TRBV4-3
J gene: TRBJ1-2
CDR3 DNA: TGCGCCAGCAGCCAAGAATATTTCGGGGGCTACACCTTC
CDR3 protein: CASSQEYFGGYTF

clone size: .
D gene: .
V gene: TRBV3-1
J gene: TRBJ2-2
CDR3 DNA: TGTGCCAGCAGCCAAGATCTGGGTTACACCGGGGAGCTGTTTTTT
CDR3 protein: CASSQDLGYTGELFF

clone size: many
D gene: TRBD2
V gene: TRBV24-1
J gene: TRBJ2-3
CDR3 DNA: TGTGCCACCATGGCGGGAGAGACAGATACGCAGTATTTT
CDR3 protein: CATMAGETDTQYF

clone size: many
D gene: TRBD1
V gene: TRBV29-1
J gene: TRBJ1-1
CDR3 DNA: TGCAGCTTCCTAGCTGGGACAGGCGGTACTGAAGCTTTCTTT
CDR3 protein: CSFLAGTGGTEAFF

clone size: .
D gene: .
V gene: TRBV3-1
J gene: TRBJ2-7
CDR3 DNA: TGTGCCAGCAGCCAAGATACGGGCGGCTGGGAGCAGTACTTC
CDR3 protein: CASSQDTGGWEQYF

clone size: .
D gene: TRBD2
V gene: TRBV4-2
J gene: TRBJ2-3
CDR3 DNA: TGTGCCAGCAGCCAACCCTCACTAGCGGGAGGACAGTCAGATACGCAGTATTTT
CDR3 protein: CASSQPSLAGGQSDTQYF

clone size: many
D gene: TRBD1
V gene: TRBV12-3/TRBV12-4
J gene: TRBJ1-2
CDR3 DNA: TGTGCCAGCAGTTTCGGGACAGCCTTTGGCTACACCTTC
CDR3 protein: CASSFGTAFGYTF

clone size: many
D gene: TRBD2
V gene: TRBV28
J gene: TRBJ2-1
CDR3 DNA: TGTGCCAGCTCTGGGGAGGGCCTGTTCCATGAGCAGTTCTTC
CDR3 protein: CASSGEGLFHEQFF

clone size: many
D gene: .
V gene: TRBV21-1
J gene: TRBJ2-5
CDR3 DNA: TGTGCCAGCCAGCCCCCTAGCGGGAGAGGAGAGACCCAGTACTTC
CDR3 protein: CASQPPSGRGETQYF

clone size: many
D gene: TRBD1
V gene: TRBV27
J gene: TRBJ1-2
CDR3 DNA: TGTGCCAGCAGCCGGACAGGGGTAGAGGGGAACTATGGCTACACCTTC
CDR3 protein: CASSRTGVEGNYGYTF

clone size: many
D gene: TRBD2
V gene: TRBV9
J gene: TRBJ2-1
CDR3 DNA: TGTGCCAGCAGCCCTTTCTCTGGCGGGAGTTGGAATGAGCAGTTCTTC
CDR3 protein: CASSPFSGGSWNEQFF

clone size: many
D gene: .
V gene: TRBV7-8
J gene: TRBJ1-1
CDR3 DNA: TGTGCCAGCAGCTTAGCAGGCTTGAACACTGAAGCTTTCTTT
CDR3 protein: CASSLAGLNTEAFF

clone size: many
D gene: .
V gene: TRBV2
J gene: TRBJ2-1
CDR3 DNA: TGTGCCAGCAGTGAAGCAGTGGGCGACAATGAGCAGTTCTTC
CDR3 protein: CASSEAVGDNEQFF

clone size: .
D gene: .
V gene: TRBV12-3/TRBV12-4
J gene: TRBJ1-5
CDR3 DNA: TGTGCCAGCAGTCTATCGCAGGGGCTTAGCAATCAGCCCCAGCATTTT
CDR3 protein: CASSLSQGLSNQPQHF

clone size: .
D gene: TRBD2
V gene: TRBV30
J gene: TRBJ2-1
CDR3 DNA: TGTGCCTGGAGTCGGGGGGGAACCTTGTATGAGCAGTTCTTC
CDR3 protein: CAWSRGGTLYEQFF

clone size: .
D gene: TRBD1
V gene: TRBV29-1
J gene: TRBJ1-2
CDR3 DNA: TGCAGCGTTCGGGCAGGAGGGAGGGGGCCGGAAGGCTACACCTTC
CDR3 protein: CSVRAGGRGPEGYTF

clone size: few
D gene: .
V gene: TRBV25-1
J gene: TRBJ1-6
CDR3 DNA: TGTGCCAGCAGTGACTCATCTCAATTATGGTCACCCCTCCACTTT
CDR3 protein: CASSDSSQLWSPLHF

clone size: many
D gene: .
V gene: TRBV11-2
J gene: TRBJ1-5
CDR3 DNA: TGTGCCAGCAGCTTAGCGGGTCAGCCCCAGCATTTT
CDR3 protein: CASSLAGQPQHF

clone size: many
D gene: TRBD2
V gene: TRBV15
J gene: TRBJ2-3
CDR3 DNA: TGTGCCACCAGCCGCAAGAGGACTAGCGGCGACGGGGATACGCAGTATTTT
CDR3 protein: CATSRKRTSGDGDTQYF

clone size: few
D gene: .
V gene: TRBV5-6
J gene: TRBJ1-5
CDR3 DNA: TGTGCCAGCAGCTTGCGGGGTAACCTCCCCAATCAGCCCCAGCATTTT
CDR3 protein: CASSLRGNLPNQPQHF

clone size: many
D gene: TRBD1
V gene: TRBV28
J gene: TRBJ1-2
CDR3 DNA: TGTGCCAGCAGTTCTGGACAGGGGCCCTTAAGTGGCTACACCTTC
CDR3 protein: CASSSGQGPLSGYTF

clone size: many
D gene: TRBD1
V gene: TRBV7-3
J gene: TRBJ1-1
CDR3 DNA: TGTGCCAGCAGCCCACAGGGGTCGAACACTGAAGCTTTCTTT
CDR3 protein: CASSPQGSNTEAFF

clone size: .
D gene: TRBD2
V gene: TRBV12-3/TRBV12-4
J gene: TRBJ2-1
CDR3 DNA: TGTGCCAGCAGCCCGGGAAATCCTCGACTAGCGGGATTCAATGAGCAGTTCTTC
CDR3 protein: CASSPGNPRLAGFNEQFF

clone size: many
D gene: .
V gene: TRBV12-3/TRBV12-4
J gene: TRBJ1-5
CDR3 DNA: TGTGCCAGCAGTCCTGGACAGCTAAGCAATCAGCCCCAGCATTTT
CDR3 protein: CASSPGQLSNQPQHF

clone size: many
D gene: .
V gene: TRBV12-3/TRBV12-4
J gene: TRBJ2-1
CDR3 DNA: TGTGCCAGCAGTTTGGTGGCAGCGACCGCCTACAATGAGCAGTTCTTC
CDR3 protein: CASSLVAATAYNEQFF

clone size: few
D gene: TRBD2
V gene: TRBV5-4
J gene: TRBJ2-3
CDR3 DNA: TGTGCCAGCAGGCCGAGCGGGGGGAGCACAGATACGCAGTATTTT
CDR3 protein: CASRPSGGSTDTQYF

clone size: few
D gene: .
V gene: TRBV20-1
J gene: TRBJ1-5
CDR3 DNA: TGCAGTGCAACTCAGGGTGGAGTCGGGCCCCAGCATTTT
CDR3 protein: CSATQGGVGPQHF

clone size: many
D gene: TRBD2
V gene: TRBV7-3
J gene: TRBJ2-5
CDR3 DNA: TGTGCCAGCAGCTCAGTAGCGGGGTCAGAGACCCAGTACTTC
CDR3 protein: CASSSVAGSETQYF

clone size: many
D gene: .
V gene: TRBV12-3/TRBV12-4
J gene: TRBJ2-1
CDR3 DNA: TGTGCCAGCAGTTTAGGTGACTACAATGAGCAGTTCTTC
CDR3 protein: CASSLGDYNEQFF

clone size: many
D gene: TRBD1
V gene: TRBV11-1
J gene: TRBJ2-2
CDR3 DNA: TGTGCCAGCAGCTTAGTGACAGGGGGCTTCGGCACCGGGGAGCTGTTTTTT
CDR3 protein: CASSLVTGGFGTGELFF

clone size: few
D gene: .
V gene: TRBV7-2
J gene: TRBJ1-3
CDR3 DNA: TGTGCCAGCAGCTTAGCCAGGGGAGGAAACACCATATATTTT
CDR3 protein: CASSLARGGNTIYF

clone size: few
D gene: .
V gene: TRBV6-5
J gene: TRBJ1-1
CDR3 DNA: TGTGCCAGCAACCTCTTGGACAGCACTGAAGCTTTCTTT
CDR3 protein: CASNLLDSTEAFF